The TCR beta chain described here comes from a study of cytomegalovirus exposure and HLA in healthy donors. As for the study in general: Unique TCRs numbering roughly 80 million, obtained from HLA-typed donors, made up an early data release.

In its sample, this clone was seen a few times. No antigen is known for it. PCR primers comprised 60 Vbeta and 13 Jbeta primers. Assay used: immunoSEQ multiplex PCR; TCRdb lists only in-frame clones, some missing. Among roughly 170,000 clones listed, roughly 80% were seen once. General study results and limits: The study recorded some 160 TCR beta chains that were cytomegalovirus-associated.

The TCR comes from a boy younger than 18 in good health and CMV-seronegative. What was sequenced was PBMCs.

The CDR3 region is CASSPDRGDYEQYF. DNA of the CDR3: TGTGCCAGCAGCCCGGACAGGGGTGACTACGAGCAGTACTTC. The genes are TRBV5-4 and TRBJ2-7; TRBD1 matches at 9 bases. The trim removed 4 bases at V and 3 bases at J, leaving 5 bases unmatched. The germline gives CDR1 SGHNT, CDR2 YYREEE (reference sequence). This CDR3 region has 14 residues.